The 30 T cell receptor beta chains in this list originate from one sample, sequenced in a study of PD-L1 blockade in urothelial cancer. Time point reported: pretreatment peripheral blood. Assay: immunoSEQ multiplex PCR; the TCRdb copy retains only in-frame clones and omits some. The sample lists about 63,000 clones; roughly four fifths were seen once. The sequences come from PBMCs, collected around atezolizumab (anti-PD-L1) treatment. All receptors come from a man between 65 and 79 years old with urothelial cancer.

The chain couples TRBV4-1 to TRBJ1-5; D perhaps matches TRBD1 (5 bases). V gave up 1 base and J gave up 2 bases, with 9 bases separating them. Germline V gene data show CDR1 as MGHRA and CDR2 as YSYEKL. CDR3 length: 15 amino acids. CDR3 in amino acids: CASSQAGSGNQPQHF. CDR3 bases: TGCGCCAGCAGCCAAGCAGGGTCAGGCAATCAGCCCCAGCATTTT.

V usage is TRBV7-9 and J usage is TRBJ2-5; possibly TRBD1 for D (6 bases). There are 15 residues in the CDR3. From germline, CDR1 is SEHNR and CDR2 FQNEAQ (reference sequence). V gave up 5 bases and J gave up 4 bases, with 17 bases separating them. DNA for the CDR3: TGTGCCAGCAGCGCACCGGGACACATCGTAGAGACCCAGTACTTC. It yields the protein CASSAPGHIVETQYF. The full variable domain, with the rest looked up from reference TRBV7-9 and TRBJ2-5, is DTGVSQNPRHKITKRGQNVTFRCDPISEHNRLYWYRQTLGQGPEFLTYFQNEAQLEKSRLLSDRFSAERPKGSFSTLEIQRTEQGDSAMYLCASSAPGHIVETQYFGPGTRLLVL.

This rearrangement joins TRBV19 to TRBJ2-1, with TRBD2 matching over 7 bases. The germline V gene encodes CDR1 LNHDA and CDR2 SQIVND (reference sequence). The CDR3 runs to 11 residues. The V gene end was trimmed by 9 bases and the J gene end by 9 bases; junction bases not matched to a gene: 5. The CDR3 bases are TGTGCCAGCGGGAGGATGGTTGAGCAGTTCTTC. The encoded protein is CASGRMVEQFF. The complete variable domain, with remaining parts taken from reference TRBV19 and TRBJ2-1, reads DGGITQSPKYLFRKEGQNVTLSCEQNLNHDAMYWYRQDPGQGLRLIYYSQIVNDFQKGDIAEGYSVSREKKESFPLTVTSAQKNPTAFYLCASGRMVEQFFGPGTRLTVL.

The rearrangement uses TRBV5-6 and TRBJ2-7; 8 bases match TRBD1. J lost 9 bases, V lost 4 bases, and 6 bases had no gene match. CDR3 size: 12 residues. Germline V gives CDR1 SGHDT, CDR2 YYEEEE. CDR3 bases: TGTGCCAGCAGCCATACAGGGGGACGGCAGTACTTC. Encoded protein: CASSHTGGRQYF. Full variable domain (remainder filled in from reference TRBV5-6 and TRBJ2-7): DAGVTQSPTHLIKTRGQQVTLRCSPKSGHDTVSWYQQALGQGPQFIFQYYEEEERQRGNFPDRFSGHQFPNYSSELNVNALLLGDSALYLCASSHTGGRQYFGPGTRLTVT.

This clone was recorded a few times. The CDR3 DNA reads as TGTGCCAGCAGCTTACGGGGGGCCCCAGATACGCAGTATTTT. This gives the protein CASSLRGAPDTQYF. The chain is built from TRBV7-6 and TRBJ2-3; D may be TRBD2 (7 bases). This CDR3 is built from 14 residues. The V and J ends lost 2 bases and 4 bases respectively, with 10 bases between them. Germline CDR1 SGHVS, CDR2 FNYEAQ.

The chain is built from TRBV19 and TRBJ2-2, with a weak D call TRBD2 (5 bases). The V gene's germline CDR1 is LNHDA and CDR2 SQIVND (reference sequence). CDR3 length equals 15 residues. V was trimmed by 3 bases and J by 7 bases, leaving 15 bases between them. The CDR3 DNA is TGTGCCAGTAGTATGATGCGGGCGGGCGGCGGGGAGCTGTTTTTT. As protein: CASSMMRAGGGELFF. Full variable domain (remainder filled in from reference TRBV19 and TRBJ2-2): DGGITQSPKYLFRKEGQNVTLSCEQNLNHDAMYWYRQDPGQGLRLIYYSQIVNDFQKGDIAEGYSVSREKKESFPLTVTSAQKNPTAFYLCASSMMRAGGGELFFGEGSRLTVL.

The CDR3 reads CASSLRDRGRGGYTF. CDR3 nucleotides: TGTGCCAGCAGCTTGCGGGACAGGGGTCGGGGTGGCTACACCTTC. The gene calls are TRBV5-6 and TRBJ1-2, with 10 nucleotides matching TRBD1. The V gene's germline CDR1 is SGHDT and CDR2 YYEEEE. The CDR3 contains 15 residues. The V gene end was trimmed by 1 base and the J gene end by 7 bases; junction bases not matched to a gene: 7.

The chain's CDR3 is CASRTPGLATDTQYF. The CDR3 coding sequence is TGTGCCAGCCGCACACCGGGACTAGCAACAGATACGCAGTATTTT. This chain links TRBV7-2 with TRBJ2-3; TRBD2 aligns across 9 bases. The germline CDR1 and CDR2 sequences are SGHTA and FQGNSA. With 8 bases clipped from V and 3 bases from J, the junction kept 9 bases outside the gene matches. The CDR3 covers 15 residues.

The V call is TRBV7-9, the J call TRBJ2-5, with D perhaps TRBD1 (6 bases). The germline V gene has CDR1 SEHNR and CDR2 FQNEAQ (reference sequence). The CDR3 is made up of 15 amino acids. V was pared by 1 base and J by 1 base, with 10 bases between. Here the CDR3 DNA reads TGTGCCAGCAGCTTAGACAGGGTTCGCCAAGAGACCCAGTACTTC. Translated, it gives CASSLDRVRQETQYF.

The CDR3 DNA follows: TGTGCCAGCAGCTTAGGGTCGCCAGCGGAGAGCTCCTACAATGAGCAGTTCTTC. Residues: CASSLGSPAESSYNEQFF. The V call is TRBV13, the J call TRBJ2-1, with D perhaps TRBD2 (5 bases). CDR3 length: 18 residues. Trimming took 0 bases from V and 0 from J, leaving 15 bases between them. Per the germline V gene, CDR1 is PRHDT and CDR2 is FYEKMQ (reference sequence).

The V gene is TRBV9, the J gene TRBJ2-2; 13 positions match TRBD2. V was clipped by 2 bases and J by 2 bases; unmatched bases: 3. The CDR3 is made up of 17 amino acids. Germline V gene data show CDR1 as SGDLS and CDR2 as YYNGEE. The CDR3 protein is CASSVGLAGTNTGELFF. The CDR3 DNA sequence: TGTGCCAGCAGCGTGGGACTAGCGGGGACCAACACCGGGGAGCTGTTTTTT.

This clone has more than one count but fewer than ten. The chain couples TRBV29-1 to TRBJ1-1; D remains unclear. Trimming left V 2 bases short and J 1 base short, with 8 bases between. Germline-derived CDR1 and CDR2 are SQVTM and ANQGSEA. The CDR3 has 13 amino acids. In DNA, the CDR3 is TGCAGCGTTGAATTATACAGGAACACTGAAGCTTTCTTT. It codes for CSVELYRNTEAFF.

The chain combines TRBV29-1 with TRBJ1-1; unclear D gene. Germline assignment: CDR1 SQVTM and CDR2 ANQGSEA. V gave up 5 bases and J gave up 2 bases, with 6 bases separating them. This CDR3 is built from 11 residues. CDR3 in amino acids: CSVLQNTEAFF. The CDR3 DNA reads TGCAGCGTTTTACAAAACACTGAAGCTTTCTTT.

The rearrangement joins TRBV7-8 to TRBJ2-3; weak D call: TRBD2 (6 bases). The CDR3 spans 14 residues. The V gene's germline CDR1 is SGHVS and CDR2 FQNEAQ. Trimming stripped 5 bases from V and 2 bases from J, with 11 bases between. This CDR3 reads CASSPGDFTDTQYF. The CDR3 nucleotides read TGTGCCAGCAGCCCCGGGGACTTCACAGATACGCAGTATTTT.

The V call is TRBV6-1, the J call TRBJ1-2; no clear D. Germline V gene lookup returns CDR1 MNHNS and CDR2 SASEGT. With 5 bases removed from V and 8 bases from J, the gap between germline ends came to 21 bases. The CDR3 has 15 amino acids. CDR3 sequence (DNA): TGTGCCAGCAGTTCGATCGGGAGTTCCGAGGGCGGCTACACCTTC. This translates into CASSSIGSSEGGYTF.

V and J are TRBV6-1 and TRBJ1-1, with D perhaps TRBD1 (5 bases). The V gene lost 0 bases and the J gene lost 3 bases, with 8 bases spanning the gap. The CDR3 is made up of 14 amino acids. Germline lookup yields CDR1 MNHNS and CDR2 SASEGT. The CDR3 DNA reads TGTGCCAGCAGTGAAGCCGGGGGGGACACTGAAGCTTTCTTT. As protein: CASSEAGGDTEAFF.

The genes are TRBV5-1 and TRBJ1-3; 7 bases fit TRBD1. The V gene's germline CDR1 is SGHRS and CDR2 YFSETQ. J lost 3 bases, V lost 4 bases, and 7 bases had no gene match. The CDR3 runs to 15 residues. The CDR3 sequence: CASSALTGFGNTIYF. CDR3 DNA: TGCGCCAGCAGCGCTCTGACAGGGTTTGGAAACACCATATATTTT.

V is TRBV10-1 and J is TRBJ2-7, with TRBD1 matching over 7 bases. Losses at the gene ends were 5 bases for V and 2 bases for J; bases not matched to a gene: 3. Germline V gene lookup returns CDR1 WNHNN and CDR2 SYGVQD (reference sequence). This CDR3 spans 13 amino acids. CDR3 sequence (DNA): TGCGCCAGCAGTCCGGGACAGACCTACGAGCAGTACTTC. Its translation is CASSPGQTYEQYF.

V usage is TRBV19 and J usage is TRBJ1-1; TRBD1 is a possible D gene (5 bases). From germline, CDR1 is LNHDA and CDR2 SQIVND (reference sequence). V was clipped by 6 bases and J by 2 bases, with 16 bases between them. This CDR3 has 15 amino acids. This CDR3 is CASRTHQTVNTEAFF. CDR3 nucleotide sequence: TGTGCCAGTAGAACTCATCAGACAGTCAACACTGAAGCTTTCTTT.

V and J are TRBV10-2 and TRBJ2-1; 10 bases map to TRBD2. Germline V gene lookup returns CDR1 WSHSY and CDR2 SAAADI. The CDR3 extends over 17 amino acids. The V segment lost 4 bases and the J segment 1 base; nucleotides outside the gene matches: 7. CDR3 region: CASSGSSGRGSYNEQFF. Here the CDR3 DNA reads TGCGCCAGCAGTGGTTCTAGCGGGAGAGGGTCCTACAATGAGCAGTTCTTC.

The chain combines TRBV18 with TRBJ2-7; 9 positions match TRBD1. The germline CDR1 and CDR2 sequences are KGHSH and LQKENI. CDR3 length: 15 residues. Unmatched junction bases numbered 9, after V lost 3 bases and J lost 6 bases. The CDR3 is CASSPRTGDSAEQYF. CDR3 nucleotide sequence: TGTGCCAGCTCACCCCGGACAGGGGACTCCGCCGAGCAGTACTTC.

CDR3 nucleotides: TGTGCCAGCAGCTTAGGCCTAAGCCGACTAGCGGGAGGGCACCACACCGGGGAGCTGTTTTTT. Its translation: CASSLGLSRLAGGHHTGELFF. This chain connects TRBV13 to TRBJ2-2, with 14 nucleotides matching TRBD2. The CDR3 runs to 21 residues. Germline CDR1 PRHDT, CDR2 FYEKMQ (reference sequence). V shed 0 bases and J 3 bases; nucleotides not matched to a gene: 12.

This chain uses TRBV5-7 with TRBJ2-7; the D gene is possibly TRBD2 (6 bases). TRBV5-7 is an ORF, with its function uncertain. This CDR3 spans 16 amino acids. Trimming removed 7 bases from V and 5 bases from J, with 25 bases in between. The CDR3 region has the DNA TGTGCCAGCCCGGGGGTCCGGGATCCTCTCGTCCACGAGCAGTACTTC. Residues: CASPGVRDPLVHEQYF.

V usage is TRBV4-1 and J usage is TRBJ2-7; D might be TRBD2 (5 bases). The CDR3 is 16 residues long. Trimming removed 4 bases from V and 1 base from J, with 17 bases in between. Germline V gene lookup returns CDR1 MGHRA and CDR2 YSYEKL. CDR3 in amino acids: CASSPYTRRLSYEQYF. CDR3 coding DNA: TGCGCCAGCAGCCCGTACACTAGGAGGCTTTCCTACGAGCAGTACTTC.

In its sample, this clone was seen a few times. V is TRBV11-3 and J is TRBJ1-2; a possible D gene is TRBD1 (5 bases). Trimming left V 5 bases short and J 2 bases short, with 9 bases between. CDR3 length: 13 residues. Germline V gives CDR1 SGHNT, CDR2 YENEEA. The CDR3 is CASSPDKNYGYTF. As DNA, the CDR3 is TGTGCCAGCAGCCCGGACAAGAACTATGGCTACACCTTC.

This sequence joins TRBV5-8 and TRBJ2-3; D is perhaps TRBD1 (6 bases). Deletions cut 4 bases from V and 2 bases from J, with 17 bases between. The CDR3 contains 16 residues. From germline, CDR1 is SGHTS and CDR2 YDEGEE. The CDR3 sequence is CASSQGEGVNTDTQYF. The CDR3 DNA reads TGTGCCAGCAGCCAAGGAGAGGGGGTAAACACAGATACGCAGTATTTT.

The chain has TRBV4-3 and TRBJ2-1, with D possibly matching TRBD2 (6 bases). Germline CDR1 and CDR2: LGHNA and YSLEER. V lost 0 bases to trimming and J lost 10 bases, with 19 bases between them. CDR3 length: 16 residues. For the CDR3, the DNA is TGCGCCAGCAGCCAAGATTCTGGGGGGAGATCAGGAGAGCAGTTCTTC. Its translation is CASSQDSGGRSGEQFF.

The chain combines TRBV20-1 with TRBJ1-1; weak D call: TRBD1 (6 bases). This CDR3 has 11 residues. Germline CDR1 is DFQATT and CDR2 is SNEGSKA (reference sequence). CDR3 coding DNA: TGCAAGGGACACCTGAACACTGAAGCTTTCTTT. The encoded protein is CKGHLNTEAFF.

The V call is TRBV5-4, the J call TRBJ1-1; D not certain. Germline assignment: CDR1 SGHNT and CDR2 YYREEE (reference sequence). CDR3 length: 12 amino acids. V lost 4 bases, J lost 7 bases, and 11 bases lay in between. CDR3 protein: CASSLDRVEAFF. DNA of the CDR3: TGTGCCAGCAGCCTGGACCGAGTTGAAGCTTTCTTT.

This clone was picked up a small number of times. This chain uses TRBV20-1 with TRBJ1-4; possibly TRBD1 for D (6 bases). The CDR3 totals 11 residues. Germline V gene sequence: CDR1 DFQATT, CDR2 SNEGSKA (reference sequence). V was cut by 5 bases and J by 13 bases, with 14 bases left in between. The CDR3 spells CSAGRGPGLFF. CDR3 nucleotides: TGCAGTGCTGGCAGGGGCCCGGGACTGTTTTTT.